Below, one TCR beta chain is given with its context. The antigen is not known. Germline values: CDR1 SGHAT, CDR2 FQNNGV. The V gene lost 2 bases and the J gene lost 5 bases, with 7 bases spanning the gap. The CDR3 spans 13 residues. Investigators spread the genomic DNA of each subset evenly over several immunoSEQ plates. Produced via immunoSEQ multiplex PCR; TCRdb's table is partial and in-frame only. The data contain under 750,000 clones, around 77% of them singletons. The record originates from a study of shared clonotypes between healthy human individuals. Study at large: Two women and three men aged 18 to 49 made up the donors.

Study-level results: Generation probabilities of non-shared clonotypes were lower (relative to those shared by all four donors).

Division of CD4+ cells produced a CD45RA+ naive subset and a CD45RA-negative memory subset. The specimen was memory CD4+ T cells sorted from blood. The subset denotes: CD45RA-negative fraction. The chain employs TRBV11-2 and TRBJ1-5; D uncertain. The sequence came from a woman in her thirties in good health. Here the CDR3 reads CASSLQADQPQHF. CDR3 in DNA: TGTGCCAGCAGCTTACAGGCAGATCAGCCCCAGCATTTT.